This T cell receptor beta chain was profiled in a study of glioma-infiltrating T cells. This clonotype was found many times. TCR alpha and beta CDR3 regions were amplified from RNA using iRepertoire nested multiplex PCR. A single record per CDR3 protein comes from TCRdb applying MiXCR to the multiplex PCR reads. The sample records some 180,000 distinct CDR3 sequences, over 25% being singletons. Source material: glioma tissue, nonneoplastic brain tissue, or PBMCs (not recorded which). The source of this sequence is a human donor with low-grade glioma or glioblastoma, undergoing nonglioma brain surgery, or in good health (not recorded which).

The CDR3 sequence is CASSLSGRALHEQFF. CDR3 DNA: TGTGCCAGCAGCTTAAGCGGGAGGGCCTTACATGAGCAGTTCTTC. J is TRBJ2-1 and V is TRBV7-8, with 10 nucleotides matching TRBD2. V trimming: 2 bases; J trimming: 8 bases; junction bases outside the gene matches: 6. The germline V gene has CDR1 SGHVS and CDR2 FQNEAQ. The CDR3 is 15 amino acids.